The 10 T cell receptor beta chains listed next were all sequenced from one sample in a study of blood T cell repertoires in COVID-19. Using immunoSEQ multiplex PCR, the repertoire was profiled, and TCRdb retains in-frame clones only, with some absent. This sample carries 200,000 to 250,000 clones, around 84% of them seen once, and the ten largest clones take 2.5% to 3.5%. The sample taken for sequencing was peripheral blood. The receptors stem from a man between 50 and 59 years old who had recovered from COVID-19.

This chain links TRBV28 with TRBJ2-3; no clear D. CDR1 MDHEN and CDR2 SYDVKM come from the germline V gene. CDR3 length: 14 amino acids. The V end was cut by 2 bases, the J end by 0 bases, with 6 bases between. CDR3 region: CASSLGPSTDTQYF. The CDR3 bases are TGTGCCAGCAGTTTAGGGCCCAGCACAGATACGCAGTATTTT.

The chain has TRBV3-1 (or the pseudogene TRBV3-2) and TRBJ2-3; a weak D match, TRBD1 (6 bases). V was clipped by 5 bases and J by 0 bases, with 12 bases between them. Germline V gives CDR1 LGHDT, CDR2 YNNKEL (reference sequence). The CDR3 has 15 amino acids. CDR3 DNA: TGTGCCAGCAGCGCTCAGGGGTCTAGCACAGATACGCAGTATTTT. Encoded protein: CASSAQGSSTDTQYF.

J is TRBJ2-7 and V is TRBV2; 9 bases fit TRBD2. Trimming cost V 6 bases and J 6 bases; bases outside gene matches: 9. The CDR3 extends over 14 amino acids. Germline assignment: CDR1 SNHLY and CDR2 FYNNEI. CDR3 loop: CASRPLAGLGEQYF. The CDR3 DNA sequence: TGTGCCAGCAGGCCCCTAGCGGGGCTGGGCGAGCAGTACTTC.

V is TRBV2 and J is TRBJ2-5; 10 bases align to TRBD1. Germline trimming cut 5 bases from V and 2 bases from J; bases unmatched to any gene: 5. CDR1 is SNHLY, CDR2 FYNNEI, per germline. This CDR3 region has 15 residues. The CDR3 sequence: CASSWTGGRQETQYF. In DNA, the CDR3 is TGTGCCAGCAGTTGGACAGGGGGTAGACAAGAGACCCAGTACTTC.

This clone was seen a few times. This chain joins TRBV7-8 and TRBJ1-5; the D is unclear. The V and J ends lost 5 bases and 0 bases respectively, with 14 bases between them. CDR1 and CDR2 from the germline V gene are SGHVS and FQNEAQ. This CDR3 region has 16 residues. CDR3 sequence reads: CASSPEGLYSNQPQHF. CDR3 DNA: TGTGCCAGCAGCCCTGAGGGCCTCTATAGCAATCAGCCCCAGCATTTT.

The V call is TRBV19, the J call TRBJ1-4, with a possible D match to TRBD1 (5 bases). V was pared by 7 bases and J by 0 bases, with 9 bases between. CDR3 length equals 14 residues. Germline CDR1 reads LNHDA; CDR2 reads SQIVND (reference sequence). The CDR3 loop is CASTGFSTNEKLFF. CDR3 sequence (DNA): TGTGCCAGTACAGGGTTTTCAACTAATGAAAAACTGTTTTTT.

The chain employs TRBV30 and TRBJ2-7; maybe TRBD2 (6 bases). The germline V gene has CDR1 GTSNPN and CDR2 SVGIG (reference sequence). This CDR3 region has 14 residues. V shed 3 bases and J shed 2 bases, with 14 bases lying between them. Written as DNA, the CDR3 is TGTGCCTGGAGACCACGGGGCGGGACCTACGAGCAGTACTTC. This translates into CAWRPRGGTYEQYF.

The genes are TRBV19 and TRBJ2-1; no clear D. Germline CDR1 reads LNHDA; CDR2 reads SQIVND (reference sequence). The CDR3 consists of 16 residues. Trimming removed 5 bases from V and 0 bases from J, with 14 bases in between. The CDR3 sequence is CASSPRLDSSYNEQFF. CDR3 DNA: TGTGCCAGTAGTCCCCGACTTGATAGCTCCTACAATGAGCAGTTCTTC.

In DNA, the CDR3 is TGTGCCACCAGCAGGGGACAGGGGGCGGGAGAGACCCAGTACTTC. Amino acids: CATSRGQGAGETQYF. The chain joins TRBV15 to TRBJ2-5; 12 bases match TRBD1. With V trimmed by 3 bases and J by 4 bases, 3 bases remained unmatched. The germline CDR1 and CDR2 sequences are LNHNV and YYDKDF (reference sequence). The CDR3 covers 15 residues. The variable domain in full, completed from reference TRBV15 and TRBJ2-5, reads DAMVIQNPRYQVTQFGKPVTLSCSQTLNHNVMYWYQQKSSQAPKLLFHYYDKDFNNEADTPDNFQSRRPNTSFCFLDIRSPGLGDTAMYLCATSRGQGAGETQYFGPGTRLLVL.

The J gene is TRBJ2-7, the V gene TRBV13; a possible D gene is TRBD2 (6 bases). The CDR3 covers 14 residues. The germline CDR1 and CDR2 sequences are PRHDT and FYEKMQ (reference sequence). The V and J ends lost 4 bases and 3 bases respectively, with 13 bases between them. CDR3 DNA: TGTGCCAGCAGCTCCGCCGGGACTGACTACGAGCAGTACTTC. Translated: CASSSAGTDYEQYF. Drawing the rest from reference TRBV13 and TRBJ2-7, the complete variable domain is AAGVIQSPRHLIKEKRETATLKCYPIPRHDTVYWYQQGPGQDPQFLISFYEKMQSDKGSIPDRFSAQQFSDYHSELNMSSLELGDSALYFCASSSAGTDYEQYFGPGTRLTVT.